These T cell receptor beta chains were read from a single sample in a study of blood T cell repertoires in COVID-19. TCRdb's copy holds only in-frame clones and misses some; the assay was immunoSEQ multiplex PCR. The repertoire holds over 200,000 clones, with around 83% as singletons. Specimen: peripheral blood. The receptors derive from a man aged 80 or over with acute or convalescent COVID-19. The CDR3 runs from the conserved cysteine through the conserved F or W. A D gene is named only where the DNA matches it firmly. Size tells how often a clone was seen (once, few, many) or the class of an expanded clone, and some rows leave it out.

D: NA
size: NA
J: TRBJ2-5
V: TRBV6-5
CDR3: CASTEETQYF
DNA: TGTGCCAGCACGGAAGAGACCCAGTACTTC

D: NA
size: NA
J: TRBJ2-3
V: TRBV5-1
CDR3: CASRTGETDTQYF
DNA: TGCGCCAGCAGGACGGGAGAAACAGATACGCAGTATTTT

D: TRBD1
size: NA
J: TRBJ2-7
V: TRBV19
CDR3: CASSIDDRAAYEQYF
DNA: TGTGCCAGTAGTATAGATGACAGGGCCGCCTACGAGCAGTACTTC

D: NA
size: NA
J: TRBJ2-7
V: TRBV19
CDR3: CASSMGQGFYEQYF
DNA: TGTGCCAGTAGTATGGGTCAGGGGTTCTACGAGCAGTACTTC

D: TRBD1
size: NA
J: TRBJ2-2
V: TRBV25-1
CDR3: CASRTPGTGSAGELFF
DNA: TGTGCCAGTCGGACTCCCGGGACAGGGTCCGCCGGGGAGCTGTTTTTT

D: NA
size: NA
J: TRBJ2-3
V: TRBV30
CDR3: CAWSLSADTQYF
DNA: TGTGCCTGGAGTCTGAGTGCAGATACGCAGTATTTT

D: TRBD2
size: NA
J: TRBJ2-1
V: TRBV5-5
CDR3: CASSLTSGIFEQFF
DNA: TGTGCCAGCAGCCTGACTAGCGGGATCTTTGAGCAGTTCTTC

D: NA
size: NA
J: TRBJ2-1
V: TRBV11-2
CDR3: CASSPLLDLNEQFF
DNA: TGTGCCAGCAGCCCCTTACTAGATCTGAATGAGCAGTTCTTC

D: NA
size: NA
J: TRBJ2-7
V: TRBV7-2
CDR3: CASSLEGGEQYF
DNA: TGTGCCAGCAGCTTAGAAGGGGGCGAGCAGTACTTC

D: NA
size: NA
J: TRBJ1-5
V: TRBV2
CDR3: CASSSQGRSPQHF
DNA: TGTGCCAGCAGTTCACAGGGACGATCCCCCCAGCATTTT

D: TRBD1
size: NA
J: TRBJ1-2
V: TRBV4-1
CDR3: CASSLVGQDGYGYTF
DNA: TGCGCCAGCAGCCTCGTAGGACAGGACGGCTATGGCTACACCTTC

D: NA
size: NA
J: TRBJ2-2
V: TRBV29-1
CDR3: CSVEDGGPNTGELFF
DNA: TGCAGCGTTGAAGACGGCGGGCCGAACACCGGGGAGCTGTTTTTT

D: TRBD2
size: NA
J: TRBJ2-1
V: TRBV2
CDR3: CASSERLAGGNYNEQFF
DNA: TGTGCCAGCAGTGAACGACTAGCGGGGGGCAACTACAATGAGCAGTTCTTC

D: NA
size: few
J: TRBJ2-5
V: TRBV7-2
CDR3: CASSLLGSSQETQYF
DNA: TGTGCCAGCAGCTTACTGGGGAGTTCCCAAGAGACCCAGTACTTC

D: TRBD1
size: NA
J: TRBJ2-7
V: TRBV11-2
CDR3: CASSPRTGRYEQYF
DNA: TGTGCCAGCAGCCCTCGGACAGGGCGGTACGAGCAGTACTTC

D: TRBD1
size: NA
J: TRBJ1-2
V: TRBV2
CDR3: CASRPGQEKGYTF
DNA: TGTGCCAGCAGGCCCGGACAGGAGAAGGGCTACACCTTC

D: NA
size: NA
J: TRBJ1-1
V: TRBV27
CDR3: CASSLSQATEAFF
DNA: TGTGCCAGCAGTTTATCACAGGCAACTGAAGCTTTCTTT

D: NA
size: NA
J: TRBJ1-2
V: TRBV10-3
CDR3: CAISEAGDYGYTF
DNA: TGTGCCATCAGTGAGGCAGGGGACTATGGCTACACCTTC

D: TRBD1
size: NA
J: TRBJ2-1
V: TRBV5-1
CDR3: CASRQGQGVHEQFF
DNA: TGCGCCAGCAGGCAAGGACAGGGGGTGCATGAGCAGTTCTTC

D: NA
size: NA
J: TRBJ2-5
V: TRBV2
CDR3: CCLGNPGQETQYF
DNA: TGTTGTCTCGGGAACCCCGGTCAGGAGACCCAGTACTTC

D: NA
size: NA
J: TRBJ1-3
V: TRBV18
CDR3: CASSPRVLAGNTIYF
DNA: TGTGCCAGCTCACCCAGGGTTTTGGCTGGAAACACCATATATTTT

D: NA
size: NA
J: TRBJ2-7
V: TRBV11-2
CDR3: CASSLHNSYEQYF
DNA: TGTGCCAGCAGCTTACACAACTCCTACGAGCAGTACTTC

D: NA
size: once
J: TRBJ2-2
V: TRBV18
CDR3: CASSPGLNTGELFF
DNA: TGTGCCAGCTCACCGGGACTGAACACCGGGGAGCTGTTTTTT